One sample yielded the 27 T cell receptor beta chains listed below, sequenced in a study of spatial heterogeneity in lung cancer. Time point defined: sample taken at primary tumor resection. The study sequenced unsorted whole RNA from tumor, nontumor lung or frozen PBMC. TCRdb re-called the 5' RACE reads through MiXCR, storing one row per CDR3 protein. This sample yields about 95,000 distinct CDR3 sequences, of which over 8.5% are seen a single time; 6.9% belongs to the top ten. The specimen comprised PBMCs, sampled at surgery. The receptors come from a male donor with early-stage non-small cell lung cancer.

This chain connects TRBV20-1 to TRBJ2-2; tentatively, D is TRBD1 or TRBD2 (5 bases each). The germline gives CDR1 DFQATT, CDR2 SNEGSKA (reference sequence). The CDR3 extends over 17 amino acids. The V and J ends lost 1 base and 2 bases respectively, with 17 bases between them. The CDR3, as DNA: TGCAGTGCTAGAGCCACCTACGGGGCTAGCAACACCGGGGAGCTGTTTTTT. This encodes CSARATYGASNTGELFF.

This sequence joins TRBV6-2 or TRBV6-3 and TRBJ2-1; 11 nucleotides agree with TRBD2. From germline, CDR1 is MNHEY and CDR2 SVGEGT. V shed 3 bases and J 3 bases; nucleotides not matched to a gene: 4. The CDR3 length is 16 residues. This CDR3 is CASSYSGTSGYNEQFF. The CDR3 DNA sequence: TGTGCCAGCAGTTATTCCGGGACTAGCGGCTACAATGAGCAGTTCTTC.

Points on this clonotype: It may be a read error: a sequence one base away is much more abundant. The chain couples TRBV7-9 to TRBJ1-4; D not resolved. This CDR3 comprises 14 residues. Germline-derived CDR1 and CDR2 are SEHNR and FQNEAQ (reference sequence). With 5 bases removed from V and 1 base from J, the gap between germline ends came to 8 bases. As DNA, the CDR3 is TGTGCCAGCAGCACCCTCGGAACTAATGAAAAACTGTTTTTT. Translated, it gives CASSTLGTNEKLFF.

This clonotype was seen repeatedly, ten times or more. This sequence joins TRBV5-1 and TRBJ2-5, with 10 positions matching TRBD2. There are 16 residues in the CDR3. The trim removed 0 bases at V and 2 bases at J, leaving 4 bases unmatched. Germline V gives CDR1 SGHRS, CDR2 YFSETQ. CDR3 coding DNA: TGCGCCAGCAGCTTGGGCCCAGCGGGAGGGCAAGAGACCCAGTACTTC. This sequence encodes CASSLGPAGGQETQYF.

The table lists this clonotype with many counts. The chain couples TRBV7-3 to TRBJ2-2; 12 bases align to TRBD1. The CDR3 is made up of 17 amino acids. Trimming at V came to 4 bases and at J to 6 bases, leaving 9 bases not matched to a gene. Germline loops: CDR1 SGHTA, CDR2 FQGTGA. CDR3 protein: CASSSPPGQGASGELFF. CDR3 DNA: TGTGCCAGCAGCTCCCCTCCGGGACAGGGGGCCTCCGGGGAGCTGTTTTTT.

The CDR3 region has the DNA TGTGCCATCTCGGCTCTTGGCCCGAACACCGGGGAGCTGTTTTTT. Translation gives CAISALGPNTGELFF. The chain carries TRBV10-3 and TRBJ2-2, with D unresolved. Trimming removed 8 bases from V and 0 bases from J, with 13 bases in between. The CDR3 has 15 residues. Per the germline V gene, CDR1 is ENHRY and CDR2 is SYGVKD.

This clonotype was counted only a few times. The rearrangement joins TRBV7-9 to TRBJ2-3; 8 bases align to TRBD2. Trimming removed 4 bases from V and 2 bases from J; junction bases left unmatched: 11. The V gene's germline CDR1 is SEHNR and CDR2 FQNEAQ (reference sequence). This CDR3 comprises 17 residues. Written as DNA, the CDR3 is TGTGCCAGCAGCTCGGGGCTAGCGGGCACTATCACAGATACGCAGTATTTT. Amino acid sequence: CASSSGLAGTITDTQYF.

The chain has TRBV5-1 and TRBJ1-2, with a weak D call TRBD1 (5 bases). V was clipped by 4 bases and J by 1 base, with 11 bases between them. In germline, CDR1 is SGHRS, CDR2 YFSETQ. This CDR3 region has 14 residues. The DNA for the CDR3 is TGCGCCAGCAGCCCCCTGGGGGATAACTATGGCTACACCTTC. It translates to CASSPLGDNYGYTF.

This clonotype was found many times. The chain is built from TRBV20-1 and TRBJ1-2; D is unresolved. The CDR3 consists of 13 residues. CDR1 and CDR2 (germline): DFQATT, SNEGSKA (reference sequence). Trimming removed 6 bases at V and 7 bases at J, with 18 bases between. In DNA form, the CDR3 reads TGCAGTGCCCCCTGGAGGCTGGGCGTTGGCTACACCTTC. Encoded protein: CSAPWRLGVGYTF.

This sequence joins TRBV12-3 or TRBV12-4 and TRBJ2-3, with 9 bases lining up with TRBD1. Trimming at V came to 7 bases and at J to 7 bases, leaving 12 bases not matched to a gene. The CDR3 has 15 amino acids. CDR3 region: CASTETGQGAHTQYF. CDR3 bases: TGTGCCAGCACCGAAACGGGACAGGGTGCACATACGCAGTATTTT.

This clonotype has a count of ten or more. The chain employs TRBV20-1 and TRBJ2-1; unclear D gene. V dropped 6 bases and J dropped 8 bases, with 8 bases sitting between them. Germline V gene sequence: CDR1 DFQATT, CDR2 SNEGSKA (reference sequence). The CDR3 has 10 residues. In nucleotides, the CDR3 is TGCAGTGCCCTGGGCCATGAGCAGTTCTTC. Translating it yields CSALGHEQFF.

The chain employs TRBV29-1 and TRBJ2-7, with D perhaps matching TRBD1 (6 bases). V was clipped by 5 bases and J by 1 base, with 12 bases between them. The germline CDR1 and CDR2 sequences are SQVTM and ANQGSEA. The CDR3 is 13 amino acids. CDR3 amino acids: CSVSRDTSYEQYF. CDR3 DNA sequence: TGCAGCGTTTCCCGGGACACGTCCTACGAGCAGTACTTC.

This clonotype was recorded at least ten times. The chain has TRBV2 and TRBJ2-3; 10 bases are shared with TRBD2. Per germline, CDR1 SNHLY and CDR2 FYNNEI. The CDR3 loop spans 14 amino acids. V trimming: 7 bases; J trimming: 4 bases; junction bases outside the gene matches: 5. CDR3 bases: TGTGCCAGCAAACCTAGCGGGAGTCCAGATACGCAGTATTTT. This translates into CASKPSGSPDTQYF.

The sample holds many counts of this clonotype. V is TRBV7-3 and J is TRBJ2-1; D gene uncertain. The germline V gene has CDR1 SGHTA and CDR2 FQGTGA. V was clipped by 6 bases and J by 3 bases, with 9 bases between them. CDR3 length equals 13 residues. The CDR3 sequence: CASSSRRYNEQFF. As DNA, the CDR3 is TGTGCCAGCAGTTCCAGACGCTACAATGAGCAGTTCTTC.

The sample holds many counts of this clonotype. The V and J genes are TRBV5-1 and TRBJ2-5; D could derive from TRBD1 or TRBD2 (5 bases each). CDR1 is SGHRS, CDR2 YFSETQ, per germline. The CDR3 is 16 residues long. V lost 3 bases and J 1 base, leaving 16 bases between the germline ends. The CDR3 loop is CASSSGPAGSQETQYF. CDR3 bases: TGCGCCAGCAGCTCGGGACCGGCAGGGAGCCAAGAGACCCAGTACTTC. The variable domain in full, completed from reference TRBV5-1 and TRBJ2-5, reads KAGVTQTPRYLIKTRGQQVTLSCSPISGHRSVSWYQQTPGQGLQFLFEYFSETQRNKGNFPGRFSGRQFSNSRSEMNVSTLELGDSALYLCASSSGPAGSQETQYFGPGTRLLVL.

This clonotype was seen a handful of times. The chain links TRBV5-4 to TRBJ1-2; weak D call: TRBD1 (6 bases). The CDR3 has 14 residues. V was trimmed by 0 bases and J by 8 bases, leaving 14 bases between them. The germline V gene has CDR1 SGHNT and CDR2 YYREEE (reference sequence). The CDR3 region is CASSLAGGARGYTF. CDR3 DNA sequence: TGTGCCAGCAGCTTGGCCGGGGGGGCGCGAGGCTACACCTTC.

This clonotype occurred many times. This rearrangement joins TRBV24-1 to TRBJ2-3; D unresolved. Germline-derived CDR1 and CDR2 are KGHDR and SFDVKD. This CDR3 has 13 residues. Trimming took off 3 bases at V and 7 bases at J, with 10 bases between the two ends. The CDR3 loop reads CATSDPSEYTQYF. CDR3 bases: TGTGCCACCAGTGATCCGAGCGAGTATACGCAGTATTTT.

This clonotype has at least ten counts. V and J are TRBV6-6 and TRBJ2-7, with D perhaps assigned TRBD1 or TRBD2 (5 bases each). Germline V gives CDR1 MNHNY, CDR2 SVGAGI (reference sequence). Trimming cost V 6 bases and J 3 bases, with 12 bases left between them. The CDR3 consists of 13 residues. CDR3 coding DNA: TGTGCCAGCAGAACCGGGGCCATCTACGAGCAGTACTTC. Its translation is CASRTGAIYEQYF.

This clonotype was detected many times. The chain has TRBV28 and TRBJ2-7; D uncertain. The V and J ends lost 1 base and 1 base respectively, with 2 bases between them. From germline, CDR1 is MDHEN and CDR2 SYDVKM. This CDR3 spans 12 amino acids. This CDR3 reads CASSLSSYEQYF. In nucleotides, the CDR3 is TGTGCCAGCAGTTTATCTTCCTACGAGCAGTACTTC. Full variable domain (missing parts from reference TRBV28 and TRBJ2-7): DVKVTQSSRYLVKRTGEKVFLECVQDMDHENMFWYRQDPGLGLRLIYFSYDVKMKEKGDIPEGYSVSREKKERFSLILESASTNQTSMYLCASSLSSYEQYFGPGTRLTVT.

The genes are TRBV5-1 and TRBJ2-3, with D perhaps being TRBD1 or TRBD2 (5 bases each). The V gene lost 3 bases and the J gene lost 0 bases, with 11 bases spanning the gap. CDR3 length equals 15 residues. Germline-derived CDR1 and CDR2 are SGHRS and YFSETQ. The CDR3 is CASSSEWGSTDTQYF. The CDR3 DNA is TGCGCCAGCAGCTCAGAATGGGGGAGCACAGATACGCAGTATTTT.

V gene TRBV6-2 or TRBV6-3 combines with J gene TRBJ1-2; D perhaps matches TRBD1 (5 bases). The CDR3 spans 15 residues. With 6 bases removed from V and 1 base from J, the gap between germline ends came to 15 bases. Per germline, CDR1 MNHEY and CDR2 SVGEGT. CDR3 in amino acids: CASRLRGLLNYGYTF. The CDR3, as DNA: TGTGCCAGCAGGTTACGGGGACTACTTAACTATGGCTACACCTTC.

This clonotype has ten or more counts. The genes are TRBV9 and TRBJ2-1; 10 bases agree with TRBD1. V was pared by 4 bases and J by 5 bases, with 12 bases of the junction left unmatched. The CDR3 length is 17 residues. Germline loops: CDR1 SGDLS, CDR2 YYNGEE. CDR3: CASSPGRDRGMDNEQFF. CDR3 coding DNA: TGTGCCAGCAGCCCCGGCCGGGACAGGGGAATGGACAATGAGCAGTTCTTC.

This chain joins TRBV10-3 and TRBJ2-7, with D unclear. Germline CDR1 is ENHRY and CDR2 is SYGVKD. CDR3 length equals 15 residues. The V end lost 4 bases, the J end lost 1 base, and 14 bases lay between the germline ends. The CDR3 nucleotides are TGTGCCATCAGTGGAGGAGACGCCCGATCCTACGAGCAGTACTTC. Translation gives CAISGGDARSYEQYF.

This clonotype was detected only a few times. The CDR3: CASSQVLSAGANVLTF. Here the CDR3 DNA reads TGCGCCAGCAGCCAAGTTCTGTCGGCTGGGGCCAACGTCCTGACTTTC. The rearrangement joins TRBV4-3 to TRBJ2-6; D unclear. This CDR3 has 16 residues. CDR1 is LGHNA, CDR2 YSLEER, per germline. Trimming stripped 1 base from V and 2 bases from J, with 9 bases between.

The sample holds a few counts of this clonotype. The chain joins TRBV7-2 to TRBJ2-5; maybe TRBD2 (7 bases). Trimming shortened V by 6 bases and J by 7 bases, and 15 bases separated the two germline ends. The germline V gene encodes CDR1 SGHTA and CDR2 FQGNSA. This CDR3 has 13 amino acids. The chain's CDR3 is CASRGGAGVTQYF. CDR3 DNA: TGTGCCAGCAGGGGGGGGGCCGGAGTGACCCAGTACTTC.

This clonotype was seen at least ten times. The chain uses TRBV7-8 and TRBJ2-3; 16 nucleotides match TRBD2. The CDR3 length is 17 residues. Germline V gene sequence: CDR1 SGHVS, CDR2 FQNEAQ. V shed 4 bases and J 8 bases; nucleotides not matched to a gene: 9. CDR3 DNA sequence: TGTGCCAGCAGCTCCCCGGGACTAGCGGGGGGGCTGGGTACGCAGTATTTT. Amino acids: CASSSPGLAGGLGTQYF.

This clonotype was seen a handful of times. The chain recombines TRBV7-9 with TRBJ2-7; 10 bases agree with TRBD1. V dropped 2 bases and J dropped 5; count of bases not matched to a gene: 12. The CDR3 runs to 17 residues. Germline V gene sequence: CDR1 SEHNR, CDR2 FQNEAQ (reference sequence). In DNA form, the CDR3 reads TGTGCCAGCAGCTTATTGCCGTGGGACAGGGGACGGAACGAGCAGTACTTC. It codes for CASSLLPWDRGRNEQYF.